This TCR beta chain was captured in a study of cytomegalovirus exposure and HLA in healthy donors. A single count supports this clone. The target antigen is unknown. General study results and limits: The authors considered a cluster of highly shared sequence variants likely to be a sequencing artifact.

The CDR3 totals 16 residues. V shed 6 bases, J shed 6 bases, and the junction held 13 bases outside the gene matches. In germline, CDR1 is MNHEY, CDR2 SMNVEV (reference sequence). The PCR employed 60 Vbeta primers together with 13 Jbeta primers. Sequencing used immunoSEQ multiplex PCR; TCRdb keeps in-frame clones, though not all of them. Of roughly 66,000 clones listed, roughly four fifths were seen once; the top ten hold 5.5% to 7.5%. The chain has TRBV27 and TRBJ1-5; 8 bases are a match to TRBD1. Material: PBMCs. The clonotype originates from a man aged 50 to 60 in good health and CMV-seronegative. This chain's CDR3 is CASSSAGTGGFQPQHF. The CDR3 DNA reads TGTGCCAGCAGCTCGGCCGGGACAGGAGGTTTTCAGCCCCAGCATTTT.